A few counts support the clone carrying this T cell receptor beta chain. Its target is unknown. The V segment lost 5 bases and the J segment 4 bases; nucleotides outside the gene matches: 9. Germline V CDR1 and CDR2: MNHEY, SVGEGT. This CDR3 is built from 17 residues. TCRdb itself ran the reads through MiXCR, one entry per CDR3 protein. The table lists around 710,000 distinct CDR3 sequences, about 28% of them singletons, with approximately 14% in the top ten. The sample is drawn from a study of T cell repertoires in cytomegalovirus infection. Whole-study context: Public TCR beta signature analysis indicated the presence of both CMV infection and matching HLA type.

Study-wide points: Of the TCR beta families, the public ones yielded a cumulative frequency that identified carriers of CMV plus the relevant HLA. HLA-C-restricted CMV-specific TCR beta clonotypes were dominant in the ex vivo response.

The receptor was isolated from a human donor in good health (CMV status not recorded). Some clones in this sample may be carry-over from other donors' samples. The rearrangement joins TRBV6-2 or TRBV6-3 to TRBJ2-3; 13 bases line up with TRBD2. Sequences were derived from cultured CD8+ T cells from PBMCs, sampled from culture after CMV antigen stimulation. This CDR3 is CASSNYGTSGMADTQYF. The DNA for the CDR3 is TGTGCCAGCAGTAATTACGGGACTAGCGGGATGGCAGATACGCAGTATTTT.